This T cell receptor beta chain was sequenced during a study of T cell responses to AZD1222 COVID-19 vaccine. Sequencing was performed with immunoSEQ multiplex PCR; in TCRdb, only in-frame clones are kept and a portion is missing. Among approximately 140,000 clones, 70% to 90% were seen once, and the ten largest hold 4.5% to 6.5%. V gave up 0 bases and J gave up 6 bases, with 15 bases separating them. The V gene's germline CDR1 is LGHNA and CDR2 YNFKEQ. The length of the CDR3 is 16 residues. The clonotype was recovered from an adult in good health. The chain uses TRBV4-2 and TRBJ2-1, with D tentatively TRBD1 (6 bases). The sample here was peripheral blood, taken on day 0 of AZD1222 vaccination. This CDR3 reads CASSQDPGTLSNEQFF. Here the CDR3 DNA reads TGTGCCAGCAGCCAAGATCCGGGGACACTCTCCAATGAGCAGTTCTTC.